The present T cell receptor beta chain was sequenced within a study of PD-L1 blockade in urothelial cancer (dated by TCRdb to 2015 to 2018). Concerning the study at large: Every patient began therapy at some point between 2013 and 2015 and was given atezolizumab 1,200 mg intravenously every 3 weeks. About nine tenths of the roughly 30 patients were males with bladder-origin urothelial cancer, and about two thirds of the roughly 30 reported a prior smoking history. Pretreatment tumor samples, along with matched peripheral blood collected serially before and after atezolizumab treatment, underwent TCR sequencing. Pretreatment blood TCR-seq was available for fewer than 30 patients, at least one posttreatment blood collection was obtained for 24 patients, and tumor TCR-seq was available for 24 patients. Blood samples were analyzed at two time points: 3 weeks after treatment start (second dose) and 6 weeks after treatment start. The study, an exploratory multi-omic analysis, examined somatic, immune and clinical correlates of response to PD-L1 blockade with atezolizumab in urothelial cancer. Patients had an ECOG performance status of 0 or 1 and had received between 0 and 3 prior chemotherapy regimens. Durable clinical benefit was achieved by nine patients but not by the remaining 20. Blood samples gave median yields of around 140,000 T cells and 82,636 unique TCRs, along with a median clonality of 0.080. Progression-free survival longer than 6 months counted as durable clinical benefit, and TCR features were additionally tested against both progression-free and overall survival. In the same patients, whole exome sequencing and RNA sequencing of pretreatment tumors were performed in addition to TCR sequencing.

The time point label on this specimen signifies: pretreatment peripheral blood. The cohort included 29 patients with locally advanced or metastatic urothelial carcinoma who were treated at Memorial Sloan Kettering on a trial protocol. Peripheral blood mononuclear cells were collected pretreatment and during treatment, with between 1 and 8 total time points per patient. The Qiagen DNeasy Blood extraction kit was used to purify genomic DNA from total PBMCs and tumor samples. PBMCs were collected pretreatment and during treatment, and were isolated and stored as previously described. As regards this clone: No antigen is known for it. Base qualities are not provided; no much larger clone lies one nucleotide away.

Results the study describes overall, beyond this receptor: Because the sample size was small (n ≈ 30) and many of the analyses were exploratory, the results are meant to be hypothesis-generating. A pretreatment peripheral blood TCR clonality below the median was linked to improved progression-free and overall survival. Patients with durable benefit showed greater expansion of tumor-associated TCR clones in peripheral blood 3 weeks after starting treatment (n = 22, p = 0.022).

Synthetic TCR analog templates were spiked into each PCR so that absolute template abundance could be estimated from read counts. Using the immunoSEQ assay, TCRbeta CDR3 regions were amplified from genomic DNA with bias-controlled V and J gene primers. Sequencing of rearranged TCRbeta segments was performed at approximately 20X coverage. Per the original workflow: Clustering was used to correct sequencing errors, and CDR3s were annotated against IMGT so that V, D and J genes could be assigned. Downstream analyses used only productive TCRbeta rearrangements and left out out-of-frame or stop-codon sequences. Clonality was computed as one minus Shannon entropy normalized by the log of the number of unique productive sequences. Fisher's exact test with Benjamini-Hochberg correction, using a cutoff of adjusted p below 0.01, was how clones that differed between time points or between blood and tumor were identified. TCRdb provides this immuneACCESS table in a form limited to in-frame rearrangements. Some clones are lacking; in checked studies, under half of them reflect an unresolved V gene, and why the rest are absent is not known. V and J calls and clone size are given by that table; D and trimming were obtained from the DNA. This sample lists under 70,000 clones; around four fifths were detected once. The ten largest clonotypes hold over 1.5% of the sample.

Specimen: PBMCs, collected around atezolizumab (anti-PD-L1) treatment. This receptor was obtained from a man between 65 and 80 years old with urothelial cancer.

The CDR3 loop reads CASSLVGRRVVTEAFF. The nucleotide sequence is TGTGCCAGCAGCTTAGTGGGCCGCAGAGTGGTTACTGAAGCTTTCTTT. The chain is assembled from TRBV7-2 and TRBJ1-1, with no confidently assigned D gene. Spanning cysteine to phenylalanine, the CDR3 consists of 16 amino acids. Only the CDR3 DNA is retained, 48 bases long and in frame from the first base. In the germline V gene, CDR1 corresponds to SGHTA and CDR2 to FQGNSA. The junction shows trimming of 1 base on V and 5 bases on J, plus 17 bases between the germline ends.